This T cell receptor (beta chain) stems from a study of cytomegalovirus exposure and HLA in healthy donors. General study findings and limits: The study labeled 150 to 200 TCR beta chains cytomegalovirus-associated. Published work reported that the classifier diagnosed cytomegalovirus status with high specificity and sensitivity. The Asian-associated ancestry cluster reportedly had fewer N-insertions than the 666-donor mean in a later analysis.

About this clone itself: Its antigen is not identified.

Amplification used 60 Vbeta primers and 13 Jbeta primers. Method: immunoSEQ multiplex PCR; TCRdb's copy keeps in-frame clones and lacks some. In the table there are approximately 100,000 clones, 60% to 85% of which are singletons. The source material was PBMCs. The receptor's source is a man in his 60s in good health and CMV-seropositive.

CDR3 amino acids: CASSQESGRGGADTQYF. CDR3 DNA sequence: TGCGCCAGCAGCCAAGAGTCCGGGCGGGGGGGGGCAGATACGCAGTATTTT. The V and J genes are TRBV4-1 and TRBJ2-3, with 9 bases aligning to TRBD2. Trimming took 0 bases from V and 4 from J; bases not matched to a gene: 8. The CDR3 runs to 17 residues. CDR1 and CDR2 from the germline V gene are MGHRA and YSYEKL.